Listed below are T cell receptor beta chains from one sample, sequenced in a study of blood T cell repertoires in COVID-19. The method was immunoSEQ multiplex PCR; TCRdb's version includes in-frame clones alone and lacks a portion of them. The sample includes 100,000 to 150,000 clones, roughly 91% of them seen just once. The sequenced sample was peripheral blood. These receptors were collected from a man in his sixties with COVID-19, enrolled during active disease. Both conserved end residues are part of each CDR3. Each record gives: D gene, clone size, CDR3 length, V gene, J gene, CDR3 DNA, CDR3 protein. A D gene is named only where the DNA matches it firmly. Size is omitted from some rows. Given values are once, few, many or a class for expanded clones.

D: TRBD2; size: once; length: 17; V: TRBV11-2; J: TRBJ2-1; DNA: TGTGCCAGCAGCTTAGTGGGGTCGGGAGGGGCCTACAATGAGCAGTTCTTC; CDR3: CASSLVGSGGAYNEQFF
D: -; size: -; length: 14; V: TRBV7-5; J: TRBJ1-1; DNA: TGTGCCAGAAGCTCCAGGGTTAGGGTCACTGAAGCTTTCTTT; CDR3: CARSSRVRVTEAFF
D: -; size: few; length: 14; V: TRBV7-2; J: TRBJ1-1; DNA: TGTGCCAGCAGCCTCCCCGGCGGGGGCCCCGAAGCTTTCTTT; CDR3: CASSLPGGGPEAFF
D: -; size: -; length: 13; V: TRBV6-1; J: TRBJ1-5; DNA: TGTGCCAGCAGTGAAACAAGCAATCAGCCCCAGCATTTT; CDR3: CASSETSNQPQHF
D: -; size: once; length: 13; V: TRBV19; J: TRBJ1-5; DNA: TGTGCCAGTAGGGGGCCGGGTTATCAGCCCCAGCATTTT; CDR3: CASRGPGYQPQHF
D: -; size: -; length: 14; V: TRBV12-2; J: TRBJ2-1; DNA: TGTGCAAGTCGCTTAGTCTACCTAGAGGGTGAGCAGTTCTTC; CDR3: CASRLVYLEGEQFF
D: -; size: -; length: 14; V: TRBV6-2/TRBV6-3; J: TRBJ1-1; DNA: TGTGCCAGCAGCCCCTGGCTGACTGTAACACAAGCTTTCTTT; CDR3: CASSPWLTVTQAFF
D: TRBD1; size: -; length: 16; V: TRBV4-2; J: TRBJ2-5; DNA: TGTGCCAGCAGCCAAGTTCCGGGACAGGGCCAAGAGACCCAGTACTTC; CDR3: CASSQVPGQGQETQYF
D: -; size: once; length: 14; V: TRBV3-1/TRBV3-2; J: TRBJ2-3; DNA: TGTGCCAGCAGAGGGTGGGGGGGCACAGATACGCAGTATTTT; CDR3: CASRGWGGTDTQYF
D: -; size: -; length: 15; V: TRBV11-2; J: TRBJ1-1; DNA: TGTGCCAGCAGCTTAGGTGCGGGTATGAACACTGAAGCTTTCTTT; CDR3: CASSLGAGMNTEAFF
D: -; size: -; length: 13; V: TRBV6-1; J: TRBJ1-1; DNA: TGTGCCAGCGGTGACACTTTGAACACTGAAGCTTTCTTT; CDR3: CASGDTLNTEAFF
D: -; size: -; length: 15; V: TRBV6-1; J: TRBJ1-2; DNA: TGTGCCAGCAGTCCACAGGTCGGAGCTAACTATGGCTACACCTTC; CDR3: CASSPQVGANYGYTF
D: -; size: once; length: 15; V: TRBV7-9; J: TRBJ1-1; DNA: TGTGCCAGCAGCTTACCCGGGACACAGAACACTGAAGCTTTCTTT; CDR3: CASSLPGTQNTEAFF
D: -; size: -; length: 13; V: TRBV27; J: TRBJ2-6; DNA: TGTGCCAGCAGGAGATCTGGGGCCAACGTCCTGACTTTC; CDR3: CASRRSGANVLTF
D: TRBD2; size: once; length: 16; V: TRBV30; J: TRBJ2-2; DNA: TGTGCCTGGAACTTTCTCGGGGGGGTCGGCACCGGGGAGCTGTTTTTT; CDR3: CAWNFLGGVGTGELFF
D: TRBD1; size: -; length: 15; V: TRBV9; J: TRBJ2-3; DNA: TGTGCCAGCAGGCCCCTCGGACAGGGGACAGATACGCAGTATTTT; CDR3: CASRPLGQGTDTQYF
D: -; size: few; length: 13; V: TRBV7-9; J: TRBJ1-2; DNA: TGTGCCAGCAGCTTAGCGACAGAAGGTGGCTACACCTTC; CDR3: CASSLATEGGYTF
D: -; size: -; length: 13; V: TRBV7-9; J: TRBJ1-1; DNA: TGTGCCGGGACCGGGGGTTCGAACACTGAAGCTTTCTTT; CDR3: CAGTGGSNTEAFF
D: TRBD1; size: -; length: 15; V: TRBV14; J: TRBJ1-2; DNA: TGTGCCAGCAGCCCCAGGGACAGGACAAACTATGGCTACACCTTC; CDR3: CASSPRDRTNYGYTF
D: -; size: once; length: 13; V: TRBV9; J: TRBJ2-3; DNA: TGTGCCAGCAGCGTAGGAGGCACAGATACGCAGTATTTT; CDR3: CASSVGGTDTQYF
D: -; size: -; length: 15; V: TRBV6-2/TRBV6-3; J: TRBJ1-2; DNA: TGTGCCAGCAGTTCCACAGTGGAGGGGAACTATGGCTACACCTTC; CDR3: CASSSTVEGNYGYTF
D: -; size: -; length: 14; V: TRBV6-5; J: TRBJ1-5; DNA: TGTGCCAGCACCAGTACAGGGTGGGATCAGCCCCAGCATTTT; CDR3: CASTSTGWDQPQHF
D: TRBD1; size: -; length: 16; V: TRBV18; J: TRBJ1-5; DNA: TGTGCCAGCTCACTAACCGGGACAGGAGTACCCTCGCCCCAGCATTTT; CDR3: CASSLTGTGVPSPQHF
D: TRBD2; size: -; length: 16; V: TRBV5-4; J: TRBJ2-1; DNA: TGTGCCAGCACGAGTTTAGCGGGGCTAACCTACAATGAGCAGTTCTTC; CDR3: CASTSLAGLTYNEQFF
D: TRBD1; size: -; length: 12; V: TRBV2; J: TRBJ1-2; DNA: TGTGCCAGCAGACAGGGGGCATACGGCTACACCTTC; CDR3: CASRQGAYGYTF
D: -; size: -; length: 13; V: TRBV18; J: TRBJ1-1; DNA: TGTGCCAGCGGCAGAGGTGGGGGGATTGAAGCTTTCTTT; CDR3: CASGRGGGIEAFF
D: -; size: -; length: 15; V: TRBV5-1; J: TRBJ1-6; DNA: TGCGCCAGCAGCCCACCTGGGACTGATAATTCACCCCTCCACTTT; CDR3: CASSPPGTDNSPLHF
D: -; size: -; length: 15; V: TRBV6-6; J: TRBJ2-3; DNA: TGTGCCATCCAGGGGAGTACAGTCCCCACAGATACGCAGTATTTT; CDR3: CAIQGSTVPTDTQYF
D: -; size: -; length: 14; V: TRBV9; J: TRBJ1-2; DNA: TGTGCCAGCAGCCCCCCGACAGGAAACTATGGCTACACCTTC; CDR3: CASSPPTGNYGYTF
D: -; size: -; length: 14; V: TRBV7-9; J: TRBJ1-2; DNA: TGTGCCAGCAGCCCCGAGGGCGGAAACTATGGCTACACCTTC; CDR3: CASSPEGGNYGYTF